This TCR beta chain emerged from a study of T cells in Graves' hyperthyroidism and ophthalmopathy. With 6 bases removed from V and 3 bases from J, the gap between germline ends came to 6 bases. This CDR3 has 12 residues. Blood was sampled at initial diagnosis of hyperthyroidism, prior to onset of any ophthalmopathy symptoms. In its sample, this clonotype was seen a few times. Using RNA transcripts as the source, TCR beta CDR3 regions were amplified. Using the HTBI primer set, a first-round RT-PCR was run on the TCR CDR3. Each CDR3 protein gets one entry after TCRdb re-called the multiplex PCR reads with MiXCR. The sample shows approximately 370,000 distinct CDR3 sequences, 17% of them seen only once.

The sequence was obtained from a woman aged 25 to 39 with Graves' hyperthyroidism that later progressed to Graves' ophthalmopathy. The rearrangement uses TRBV6-7 and TRBJ1-5; D not certain. TRBV6-7 qualifies as an ORF whose function is uncertain. Material for sequencing was blood. The CDR3 region has the DNA TGTGCCAGCAGCCGCTTCAATCAGCCCCAGCATTTT. Translation gives CASSRFNQPQHF.